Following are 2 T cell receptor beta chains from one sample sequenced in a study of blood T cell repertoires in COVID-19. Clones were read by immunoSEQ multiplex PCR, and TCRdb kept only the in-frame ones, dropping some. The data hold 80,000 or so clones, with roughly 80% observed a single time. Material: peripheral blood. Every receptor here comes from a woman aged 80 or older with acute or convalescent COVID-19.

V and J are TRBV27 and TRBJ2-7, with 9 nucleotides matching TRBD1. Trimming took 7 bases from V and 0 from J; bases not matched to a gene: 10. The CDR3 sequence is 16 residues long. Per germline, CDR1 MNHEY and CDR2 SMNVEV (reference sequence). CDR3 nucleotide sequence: TGTGCCAGCAAGGAGCTAACAGGGGGCAGCTCCTACGAGCAGTACTTC. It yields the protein CASKELTGGSSYEQYF.

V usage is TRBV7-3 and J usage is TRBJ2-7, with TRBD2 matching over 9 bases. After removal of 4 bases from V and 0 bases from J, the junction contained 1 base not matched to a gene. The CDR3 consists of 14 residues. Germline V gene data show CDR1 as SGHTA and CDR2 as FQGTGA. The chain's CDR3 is CASSSSGTSYEQYF. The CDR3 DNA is TGTGCCAGCAGCTCTAGCGGGACCTCCTACGAGCAGTACTTC.